The source of this T cell receptor beta chain is a study of Graves' ophthalmopathy and Graves' hyperthyroidism. Ineligible for inclusion were patients with other autoimmune diseases, uncontrolled infections, pregnancy or lactation. The authors amplified TCR beta CDR3 regions from RNA transcripts. RT-PCR with HTBI primers came first, then second-round multiplex PCR. From the multiplex PCR reads, TCRdb called clonotypes with MiXCR, one entry per CDR3 protein. The sample has tens of thousands of distinct CDR3 sequences; approximately 45% are singletons. CDR3 length: 13 amino acids. Germline values: CDR1 MGHDK, CDR2 SYGVNS. V shed 5 bases and J 12 bases; nucleotides not matched to a gene: 8.

Sequenced: peripheral blood. The receptor was derived from an adult woman with Graves' ophthalmopathy. The chain is built from TRBV25-1 and TRBJ2-3; 10 bases fit TRBD2. This CDR3 reads CASSTPSGSFQYF. CDR3 coding DNA: TGTGCCAGCAGTACCCCTAGCGGGAGCTTTCAGTATTTT.